The rows below give T cell receptor beta chains drawn from one sample of a study of shared clonotypes between healthy human individuals. Using immunoSEQ multiplex PCR, the repertoire was profiled, and TCRdb retains in-frame clones only, with some absent. The top ten hold about 0.42% of the sample, which has approximately 1,500,000 clones, 95% to 99% seen once. Sequenced input: naive CD4+ T cells sorted from blood. All receptors derive from a man aged 30 to 45 in good health. The CDR3 runs from the conserved cysteine through the conserved F or W. The D gene is left open where the match is weak. Only some rows state a clone size, as once, few, many or a class for expanded clones.

-	-	TRBV5-1	TRBJ2-2	CASHKNAGGELFF	TGCGCCAGCCACAAGAACGCGGGCGGGGAGCTGTTTTTT
-	-	TRBV11-2	TRBJ1-3	CASSQHVDPGNTIYF	TGTGCCAGCAGCCAGCACGTGGACCCTGGAAACACCATATATTTT
-	-	TRBV10-3	TRBJ2-7	CAISLSQAEQYF	TGTGCCATCAGTTTGAGCCAAGCCGAGCAGTACTTC
-	-	TRBV5-1	TRBJ2-2	CASKSGYTGELFF	TGCGCCAGCAAAAGCGGGTACACCGGGGAGCTGTTTTTT
once	-	TRBV7-9	TRBJ1-2	CASSGREAPNYGYTF	TGTGCCAGCAGCGGTCGGGAGGCCCCTAACTATGGCTACACCTTC
-	TRBD1	TRBV19	TRBJ1-5	CASTVDRGRPQPQHF	TGTGCCAGTACCGTGGACAGGGGGCGTCCTCAGCCCCAGCATTTT
-	TRBD2	TRBV7-2	TRBJ2-7	CASSFPTPLAGAYEQYF	TGTGCCAGCAGCTTCCCCACGCCCTTAGCGGGGGCCTACGAGCAGTACTTC
-	TRBD2	TRBV11-2	TRBJ2-7	CASSLGGSYEQYF	TGTGCCAGCAGCTTAGGCGGGAGCTACGAGCAGTACTTC
-	-	TRBV19	TRBJ2-3	CASSPGWRAGPDTQYF	TGTGCCAGTAGTCCAGGGTGGCGGGCGGGCCCAGATACGCAGTATTTT
-	-	TRBV28	TRBJ1-2	CASSEYRGDYGYTF	TGTGCCAGCAGCGAATATCGGGGCGACTATGGCTACACCTTC
-	-	TRBV28	TRBJ2-3	CASSYLVRTGPSSTDTQYF	TGTGCCAGCAGCTACCTCGTAAGGACCGGCCCCTCTAGCACAGATACGCAGTATTTT
-	-	TRBV28	TRBJ1-2	CASTGPSMDGYTF	TGTGCCAGCACGGGCCCCTCGATGGATGGCTACACCTTC
-	TRBD1	TRBV9	TRBJ2-3	CASSVGWTGGANPDTQYF	TGTGCCAGCAGCGTAGGGTGGACAGGGGGCGCAAATCCAGATACGCAGTATTTT
-	-	TRBV5-6	TRBJ2-1	CASSLGGEQFF	TGTGCCAGCAGCCTAGGGGGTGAGCAGTTCTTC
-	TRBD2	TRBV29-1	TRBJ2-3	CSVVDSGRAFTQYF	TGCAGCGTTGTGGATAGCGGGAGGGCCTTTACGCAGTATTTT
-	-	TRBV11-2	TRBJ2-7	CASSPRGWGIYEQYF	TGTGCCAGCAGCCCCAGAGGGTGGGGGATCTACGAGCAGTACTTC
once	-	TRBV7-9	TRBJ2-7	CASSSFDEQYF	TGTGCCAGCAGCTCCTTCGACGAGCAGTACTTC
-	-	TRBV9	TRBJ2-5	CASSVGGGETQYF	TGTGCCAGCAGCGTGGGGGGCGGGGAGACCCAGTACTTC
-	-	TRBV6-6	TRBJ2-7	CASSYVATSREQYF	TGTGCCAGCAGTTACGTGGCTACTTCACGTGAGCAGTACTTC
-	-	TRBV5-8	TRBJ2-2	CASSLRGTINTGELFF	TGTGCCAGCAGCTTGCGGGGGACAATAAACACCGGGGAGCTGTTTTTT
-	-	TRBV20-1	TRBJ2-5	CSAWGWETQYF	TGCAGTGCCTGGGGGTGGGAGACCCAGTACTTC
-	-	TRBV6-5	TRBJ1-4	CATRGVEKLFF	TGTGCCACCCGGGGGGTGGAAAAACTGTTTTTT